Detailed here is one TCR beta chain. The record originates from a study of blood T cell repertoires in COVID-19. This CDR3 contains 13 residues. V was trimmed by 4 bases and J by 5 bases, leaving 11 bases between them. Per the germline V gene, CDR1 is LGHDT and CDR2 is YNNKEL (reference sequence). Only in-frame clones appear in the TCRdb table, and some are missing; sequencing was by immunoSEQ multiplex PCR. This table holds around 40,000 clones, 70% to 90% found once. The specimen sequenced was peripheral blood. The chain couples TRBV3-1 (or the pseudogene TRBV3-2) to TRBJ2-5; possibly TRBD1 for D (5 bases). The clonotype was recovered from a human donor in a cohort sampled during active COVID-19. CDR3 nucleotide sequence: TGTGCCAGCAGCCTACAGGTTGCGGAGACCCAGTACTTC. Its translation: CASSLQVAETQYF.